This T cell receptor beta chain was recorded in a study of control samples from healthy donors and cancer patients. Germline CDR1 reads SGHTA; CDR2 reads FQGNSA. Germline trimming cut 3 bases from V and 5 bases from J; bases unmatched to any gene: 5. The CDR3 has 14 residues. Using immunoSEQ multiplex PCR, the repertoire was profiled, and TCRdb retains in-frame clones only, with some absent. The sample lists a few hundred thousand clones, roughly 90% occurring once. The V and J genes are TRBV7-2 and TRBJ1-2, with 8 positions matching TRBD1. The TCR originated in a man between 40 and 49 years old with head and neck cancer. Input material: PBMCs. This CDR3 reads CASSLDRAIYGYTF. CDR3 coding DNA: TGTGCCAGCAGCTTGGACAGGGCGATTTATGGCTACACCTTC.